The 30 T cell receptor beta chains presented below share a single source sample, sequenced in a study of type 1 regulatory T cells. No antigens are known for them. TCRdb reanalysed the reads using MiXCR and keeps one entry per CDR3 protein. Here the sample spans thousands of distinct CDR3 sequences, 27% being singletons. The sequenced sample was cultured T cells, either the whole culture or a sorted T cell fraction (not recorded which). Stated subset: Tr1-enriched cell product generated in vitro against host alloantigens. The receptors derive from a human donor in good health.

This clonotype was seen more than once but under ten times. One base away lies a much larger clone, so this may be a sequencing read error. This chain connects TRBV6-5 to TRBJ2-7; 10 nucleotides line up with TRBD1. In germline, CDR1 is MNHEY, CDR2 SVGAGI. This CDR3 spans 14 amino acids. V dropped 4 bases and J dropped 3; count of bases not matched to a gene: 3. As DNA, the CDR3 is TGTGCCAGCAGTTGCCGGGACAGGGGCTACGAGCAGTACTTC. This encodes CASSCRDRGYEQYF.

By its share, this clonotype is medium-sized (0.01 to 0.1%). The chain carries TRBV11-2 and TRBJ2-7; the match to TRBD1 covers 12 bases. There are 15 residues in the CDR3. After removal of 5 bases from V and 4 bases from J, the junction contained 6 bases not matched to a gene. The germline V gene encodes CDR1 SGHAT and CDR2 FQNNGV. CDR3 nucleotides: TGTGCCAGCAGCCAGGGACAGGGGGCGTGGTACGAGCAGTACTTC. Translating it yields CASSQGQGAWYEQYF.

The sample holds a few counts of this clonotype. Just one base apart from a much larger clone, this may be a read error. The rearrangement joins TRBV20-1 to TRBJ2-2; tentative D call: TRBD2 (6 bases). This CDR3 spans 14 amino acids. Germline CDR1 reads DFQATT; CDR2 reads SNEGSKA (reference sequence). As DNA, the CDR3 is TGCAGTGCTAGCCGGCTAGCGAACACCGGGGAGCTGGTTTTT. This sequence encodes CSASRLANTGELVF.

This clonotype is termed medium-sized. V gene TRBV5-1 combines with J gene TRBJ2-5; 12 bases line up with TRBD2. Germline loops: CDR1 SGHRS, CDR2 YFSETQ. The V gene end was trimmed by 5 bases and the J gene end by 0 bases; junction bases not matched to a gene: 8. The length of the CDR3 is 17 residues. Here the CDR3 DNA reads TGCGCCAGCAGTCTGGGACTAGCGGGTTCCCACCAAGAGACCCAGTACTTC. Translated, it gives CASSLGLAGSHQETQYF.

CDR3 sequence reads: CASSLQWLDTQYF. The CDR3 nucleotides read TGTGCCAGCAGCTTGCAGTGGCTAGATACGCAGTATTTT. The chain joins TRBV5-6 to TRBJ2-3, with D unclear. This CDR3 is built from 13 residues. Between the trimmed V and J ends, which lost 1 base and 5 bases, there was a span of 8 bases. Germline values: CDR1 SGHDT, CDR2 YYEEEE.

This clonotype came up many times. The J gene is TRBJ2-2, the V gene TRBV20-1; tentative D call: TRBD2 (5 bases). V was clipped by 5 bases and J by 1 base, with 11 bases between them. This CDR3 region has 14 residues. The V gene's germline CDR1 is DFQATT and CDR2 SNEGSKA (reference sequence). Here the CDR3 DNA reads TGCAGTGCTCCGATACTAGTGAACACCGGGGAGCTGTTTTTT. Protein: CSAPILVNTGELFF.

With regard to this clonotype: Since a far larger clone is one base different, this is likely a read error. The V call is TRBV12-3 or TRBV12-4, the J call TRBJ2-1; D is uncertain. Between the trimmed V and J ends, which lost 4 bases and 10 bases, there was a span of 8 bases. This CDR3 comprises 11 residues. CDR3 in amino acids: CASSSVGEQFF. DNA for the CDR3: TGTGCCAGCAGTTCCGTAGGGGAGCAGTTCTTC.

This clonotype has a single count. The chain has TRBV20-1 and TRBJ2-6, with D uncertain. Germline CDR1 DFQATT, CDR2 SNEGSKA (reference sequence). V dropped 2 bases and J dropped 0 bases, with 5 bases sitting between them. There are 14 residues in the CDR3. The CDR3 DNA is TGCAGTGCTAGACGGGTCTCTGGGGCCAACGTCCTGACTTTC. Translating gives CSARRVSGANVLTF.

By share of the sample, this clonotype is medium-sized. The chain links TRBV20-1 to TRBJ2-3; 8 nucleotides align to TRBD2. The V segment lost 2 bases and the J segment 2 bases; nucleotides outside the gene matches: 6. CDR1 is DFQATT and CDR2 is SNEGSKA in the germline V gene (reference sequence). The CDR3 extends over 15 amino acids. CDR3 in DNA: TGCAGTGCTAGATCCACTAGCGGAAACACAGATACGCAGTATTTT. It translates to CSARSTSGNTDTQYF.

By sample share, this clonotype is medium-sized. V usage is TRBV5-1 and J usage is TRBJ1-5; 7 nucleotides line up with TRBD1. The ends lost 0 bases at V and 7 bases at J; junction bases unmatched: 1. Germline CDR1 SGHRS, CDR2 YFSETQ. The CDR3 extends over 13 amino acids. Here the CDR3 DNA reads TGCGCCAGCAGCTTGGACAGGGGACAGCCCCAGCATTTT. Protein sequence: CASSLDRGQPQHF.

This clonotype was observed many times. The chain joins TRBV19 to TRBJ2-1; 9 bases are shared with TRBD2. The CDR3 has 14 amino acids. The V gene's germline CDR1 is LNHDA and CDR2 SQIVND (reference sequence). With 2 bases clipped from V and 10 bases from J, the junction kept 6 bases outside the gene matches. CDR3 DNA sequence: TGTGCCAGTAGTATACCTAGCGGGAAGGGAGAGCAGTTCTTC. Translated, it gives CASSIPSGKGEQFF.

The genes are TRBV19 and TRBJ1-5; D gene ambiguous. V lost 9 bases, J lost 6 bases, and 15 bases lay in between. Germline CDR1 reads LNHDA; CDR2 reads SQIVND (reference sequence). The CDR3 is made up of 13 amino acids. CDR3 sequence reads: CASQGIGRQPQHF. The CDR3 DNA reads TGTGCCAGCCAAGGTATAGGACGTCAGCCCCAGCATTTT.

This clonotype was picked up many times. The chain is built from TRBV18 and TRBJ2-7; TRBD1 is a possible D gene (6 bases). Germline V gene sequence: CDR1 KGHSH, CDR2 LQKENI. V was pared by 3 bases and J by 0 bases, with 12 bases between. The CDR3 is made up of 15 amino acids. The CDR3 nucleotides read TGTGCCAGCTCACCGCAGCAGGGGAGCTCCTACGAGCAGTACTTC. As protein: CASSPQQGSSYEQYF. Variable domain in full (rest from reference TRBV18 and TRBJ2-7): NAGVMQNPRHLVRRRGQEARLRCSPMKGHSHVYWYRQLPEEGLKFMVYLQKENIIDESGMPKERFSAEFPKEGPSILRIQQVVRGDSAAYFCASSPQQGSSYEQYFGPGTRLTVT.

The chain employs TRBV7-2 and TRBJ2-2, with 11 bases aligning to TRBD2. The ends lost 5 bases at V and 1 base at J; junction bases unmatched: 0. Germline V gene sequence: CDR1 SGHTA, CDR2 FQGNSA. The CDR3 is made up of 15 amino acids. For the CDR3, the DNA is TGTGCCAGCAGCGGACTAGCGGGGAACACCGGGGAGCTGTTTTTT. Its translation: CASSGLAGNTGELFF.

By frequency in the sample, this clonotype is medium-sized. The V gene is TRBV7-2, the J gene TRBJ2-1, with D unresolved. The CDR3 has 11 residues. The V end was cut by 7 bases, the J end by 5 bases, with 6 bases between. Germline assignment: CDR1 SGHTA and CDR2 FQGNSA. CDR3 DNA sequence: TGTGCCAGCAAAGTTGACAATGAGCAGTTCTTC. It codes for CASKVDNEQFF. Looking up the rest from reference TRBV7-2 and TRBJ2-1 gives the full variable domain: GAGVSQSPSNKVTEKGKDVELRCDPISGHTALYWYRQSLGQGLEFLIYFQGNSAPDKSGLPSDRFSAERTGGSVSTLTIQRTQQEDSAVYLCASKVDNEQFFGPGTRLTVL.

This clonotype rates as medium-sized. This chain links TRBV29-1 with TRBJ2-7; tentatively, D is TRBD2 (6 bases). The CDR3 has 11 residues. CDR1 and CDR2 from the germline V gene are SQVTM and ANQGSEA. The germline V and J ends were trimmed by 4 bases and 3 bases, with 7 bases remaining between them. The CDR3 reads CSVVEGYEQYF. The CDR3 DNA reads TGCAGCGTTGTGGAGGGCTACGAGCAGTACTTC.

By share, this clonotype ranks as medium-sized. The CDR3 DNA is TGTGCCATCAGTGAGTCGTCGGCCGATTGGGGGGTGGAGACCCAGTACTTC. Its protein is CAISESSADWGVETQYF. This chain links TRBV10-3 with TRBJ2-5; perhaps TRBD2 as D (6 bases). Germline V gene sequence: CDR1 ENHRY, CDR2 SYGVKD. The germline V and J ends were trimmed by 0 bases and 5 bases, with 19 bases remaining between them. This CDR3 region has 17 residues.

This clonotype is medium-sized within its sample. This chain links TRBV27 with TRBJ1-5; D gene unclear. Germline V gene sequence: CDR1 MNHEY, CDR2 SMNVEV (reference sequence). The CDR3 covers 13 residues. Trimming left V 5 bases short and J 9 bases short, with 14 bases between. The DNA of the CDR3 is TGTGCCAGCAGTGAGACGTCCGGTGGGCCCCAGCATTTT. This codes for CASSETSGGPQHF.

This clonotype showed up just once. The junction and the germline gene differ at one end; a read error may be behind it. The J gene is TRBJ1-1, the V gene TRBV5-1; tentative D call: TRBD1 (6 bases). The CDR3 extends over 14 amino acids. The germline gives CDR1 SGHRS, CDR2 YFSETQ. Here the CDR3 DNA reads TGCGCCAGCGGCCAGCAGGGGCTGAACACTGAAGCCTTCTTT. Amino acids: CASGQQGLNTEAFF.

This clonotype is judged medium-sized (0.01 to 0.1%). The rearrangement links TRBV11-3 to TRBJ2-2, with D perhaps TRBD2 (6 bases). Trimming took off 0 bases at V and 4 bases at J, with 12 bases between the two ends. Germline V gives CDR1 SGHNT, CDR2 YENEEA. CDR3 length equals 16 residues. CDR3 loop: CASSLEETSFTGELFF. The CDR3 DNA follows: TGTGCCAGCAGCTTAGAGGAAACTAGCTTCACCGGGGAGCTGTTTTTT.

The chain couples TRBV7-3 to TRBJ2-5, with D possibly called TRBD1 or TRBD2 (5 bases each). Between the trimmed V and J ends, which lost 3 bases and 1 base, there was a span of 6 bases. Germline V CDR1 and CDR2: SGHTA, FQGTGA. This CDR3 has 13 residues. CDR3 nucleotide sequence: TGTGCCAGCAGCTTCGGGGCCCAAGAGACCCAGTACTTC. Translating it yields CASSFGAQETQYF.

Concerning this clonotype: One end of the junction does not line up with germline, which may come from a read error. CDR3 in DNA: TGTGCCAGTAGTTTATCGCGCCTAGCGGGTAAACGCACAGATACGCAGTATTTT. Translated, it gives CASSLSRLAGKRTDTQYF. J is TRBJ2-3 and V is TRBV27, with 8 bases identical to TRBD2. CDR1 and CDR2 from the germline V gene are MNHEY and SMNVEV (reference sequence). This CDR3 has 18 residues.

This clonotype ranks as medium-sized. The genes are TRBV20-1 and TRBJ2-1; D may match TRBD1 or TRBD2 (5 bases each). The germline CDR1 and CDR2 sequences are DFQATT and SNEGSKA (reference sequence). The CDR3 extends over 13 amino acids. V lost 3 bases and J lost 6, with 12 bases in between. CDR3 protein: CSASGTSLNEQFF. CDR3 in DNA: TGCAGTGCTAGCGGGACGTCCCTCAATGAGCAGTTCTTC.

This clonotype ranks as medium-sized. This sequence joins TRBV6-5 and TRBJ2-2, with 10 bases fitting TRBD2. The CDR3 totals 17 residues. Germline lookup yields CDR1 MNHEY and CDR2 SVGAGI. V gave up 6 bases and J gave up 5 bases; unmatched junction bases: 12. CDR3 coding DNA: TGTGCCAGCAGAAACCAAGCGGGAGGGCCTGGAACCGGGGAGCTGTTTTTT. This gives the protein CASRNQAGGPGTGELFF.

This clonotype was detected ten times or more. V and J are TRBV5-1 and TRBJ1-1, with D unclear. The CDR3 covers 16 residues. In germline, CDR1 is SGHRS, CDR2 YFSETQ. The V end was cut by 5 bases, the J end by 0 bases, with 17 bases between. The CDR3 sequence: CASRAGRGIMNTEAFF. In DNA form, the CDR3 reads TGCGCCAGCAGAGCGGGGAGAGGGATTATGAACACTGAAGCTTTCTTT.

In its sample, this clonotype is medium-sized (0.01 to 0.1%). The genes are TRBV7-9 and TRBJ2-3; D uncertain. Germline CDR1 is SEHNR and CDR2 is FQNEAQ (reference sequence). V gave up 7 bases and J gave up 1 base, with 15 bases separating them. The CDR3 totals 15 residues. The CDR3 sequence is CASTTPGGGTDTQYF. CDR3 DNA sequence: TGTGCCAGCACCACCCCGGGTGGGGGCACAGATACGCAGTATTTT.

By proportion, this clonotype is medium-sized (0.01 to 0.1%). The rearrangement links TRBV20-1 to TRBJ2-1; D possibly corresponds to TRBD2 (6 bases). CDR1 and CDR2 (germline): DFQATT, SNEGSKA (reference sequence). V shed 0 bases and J shed 2 bases, with 14 bases lying between them. CDR3 length: 16 residues. CDR3 coding DNA: TGCAGTGCTAGAGACCCTCAGCGGGTAACCTACAATGAGCAGTTCTTC. It yields the protein CSARDPQRVTYNEQFF.

Sample share makes this clonotype medium-sized. CDR3 DNA: TGCAGCGTTGGACTAGCGGGCACAGATACGCAGTATTTT. Residues: CSVGLAGTDTQYF. The V and J genes are TRBV29-1 and TRBJ2-3, with 9 nucleotides matching TRBD2. The CDR3 has 13 amino acids. V shed 4 bases, J shed 1 base, and the junction held 0 bases outside the gene matches. Germline CDR1 SQVTM, CDR2 ANQGSEA.

Ten or more counts support this clonotype. A read error may produce the germline difference seen at one junction end. This chain joins TRBV6-1 and TRBJ2-7; D is unresolved. Germline values: CDR1 MNHNS, CDR2 SASEGT. The CDR3 consists of 12 residues. The CDR3 region is CAGSELPYEQYF. For the CDR3, the DNA is TGTGCCGGCAGTGAGTTACCCTACGAGCAGTACTTC.

The table lists this clonotype with many counts. The rearrangement joins TRBV30 to TRBJ1-2; D not certain. Trimming removed 0 bases from V and 4 bases from J, with 12 bases in between. In germline, CDR1 is GTSNPN, CDR2 SVGIG (reference sequence). CDR3 length equals 14 residues. This CDR3 is CAWSVRRASYGYTF. The CDR3, as DNA: TGTGCCTGGAGTGTACGGAGGGCGAGCTATGGCTACACCTTC.